The clone carrying this T cell receptor (beta chain) turned up a few times. The antigen is undetermined. Looked up from germline, CDR1 is SGHTA and CDR2 is FQGNSA. CDR3 length equals 15 residues. J was trimmed by 2 bases and V by 1 base; bases with no gene match: 4. This sample was taken from a study of blood T cells in healthy people across ages. Study-level points and caveats: Bulk PBMC profiling left naive and antigen-experienced comparisons inconclusive. As age increased, TCR beta diversity per million T cells fell in a roughly linear fashion. Whereas aged donors had fewer naive CD4+ cells, long-lived donors had more of them and higher diversity.

For every donor, a draw yielded 8.5 to 10 milliliters of peripheral blood. A second PCR of roughly 7 to 11 cycles used a sample-barcoded 5' primer and a J-beta primer mix. TCRdb reprocessed the 5' RACE reads with MiXCR, giving one entry per CDR3 protein. Of around 1,000,000 distinct CDR3 sequences in the sample, around two fifths were seen once. The sample comprised blood. The clonotype comes from a man younger than 35 in good health. The genes are TRBV7-2 and TRBJ1-1; 7 bases are shared with TRBD1. The chain's CDR3 is CASSLVAGGNTEAFF. The CDR3 region has the DNA TGTGCCAGCAGCTTAGTTGCAGGGGGTAACACTGAAGCTTTCTTT.